Sequencing of this T cell receptor beta chain was carried out in a study of blood T cell repertoires in COVID-19. On the study more broadly: In each case, the material was cDNA or gDNA derived from T cells, B-cell-depleted T cells, or PBMCs.

Germline-derived CDR1 and CDR2 are SGHRS and YFSETQ. The CDR3 is made up of 18 amino acids. V shed 0 bases, J shed 0 bases, and the junction held 6 bases outside the gene matches. Enrollees, about 18 to 95 years old, lived in around 23 US areas. In assigning cohorts, the study relied on participant-reported clinical history. In the original processing: Using reference gene primer amplification, nucleated cell counts were estimated. Measured with immunoSEQ multiplex PCR; TCRdb has only the in-frame clones, and not every one. V and J calls plus clone size are reproduced from that table; the DNA served to infer D and trimming. The table lists about 210,000 clones, roughly 87% of them singletons.

The sample comprised PBMCs or T cells enriched from blood (not recorded which). This receptor was obtained from a man aged 30 to 39 in a cohort exposed to, infected with or recovered from COVID-19 (not recorded which). The rearrangement uses TRBV5-1 and TRBJ2-4; 10 positions agree with TRBD2. CDR3 amino acids: CASSLEASGGLAKNIQYF. CDR3 bases: TGCGCCAGCAGCTTGGAGGCTAGCGGGGGCCTAGCCAAAAACATTCAGTACTTC.